Listed below are T cell receptor beta chains from one sample, sequenced in a study of CD8 T cells in Susac syndrome. TCRdb reprocessed the immunoSEQ multiplex PCR reads via MiXCR and lists one record per CDR3 protein. The sample contains roughly 300,000 distinct CDR3 sequences, 85% of which appear only once. Sequencing input: CD8+ T cells from PBMCs. The source is a human donor with multiple sclerosis. The CDR3 runs from the conserved cysteine through the conserved F or W. The D gene is left open where the match is weak. A clone size is listed for some rows: how often the clone was seen (once, few, many), or a class if it is expanded.

v_gene	j_gene	d_gene	abundance	CDR3nt	CDR3aa
TRBV9	TRBJ2-1	-	-	TGTGCCAGCAGCAAGGAGAGCTCCTACAATGAGCAGTTCTTC	CASSKESSYNEQFF
TRBV6-4	TRBJ1-4	-	-	TGTGCCAGCAGTGACTCGATCGCAGATAATGAAAAACTGTTTTTT	CASSDSIADNEKLFF
TRBV29-1	TRBJ1-3	TRBD1	once	TGCAGCGTTGTGGGACAGGGGTTCTCTGGAAACACCATATATTTT	CSVVGQGFSGNTIYF
TRBV2	TRBJ2-1	-	-	TGTGCCAGCCTAAGGAGGGGGCGAAGTCAGGGGAGCTCCTACAATGAGCAGTTCTTC	CASLRRGRSQGSSYNEQFF
TRBV4-1	TRBJ2-2	-	once	TGCGCCAGCAGCCAGATAGCGGACGGGGAGCTGTTTTTT	CASSQIADGELFF
TRBV11-2	TRBJ2-1	-	once	TGTGCCAGCAGCTTAGATTTTACAAACAATGAGCAGTTCTTC	CASSLDFTNNEQFF
TRBV12-3/TRBV12-4	TRBJ2-7	-	-	TGTGCCAGCAGTTTAGCCCGAAACGGCCAACCCTACGAGCAGTACTTC	CASSLARNGQPYEQYF
TRBV7-9	TRBJ2-1	-	-	TGTGCCAGCAGCTTTGGTGTCGGGGCCCCCTACAATGAGCAGTTCTTC	CASSFGVGAPYNEQFF
TRBV9	TRBJ2-3	-	-	TGTGCCAGCAGCGTAGTCGGAGATACGCAGTATTTT	CASSVVGDTQYF
TRBV14	TRBJ2-7	-	-	TGTGCCAGCAGCCAAGAGATCCCCTACGAGCAGTACTTC	CASSQEIPYEQYF
TRBV28	TRBJ2-1	-	few	TGTGCCAGCAGTTCGGCAGGCAATGAGCAGTTCTTC	CASSSAGNEQFF
TRBV10-3	TRBJ2-7	-	-	TGTGCCATCACCTTTTCGGACGGACCCTACGAGCAGTACTTC	CAITFSDGPYEQYF
TRBV5-4	TRBJ1-1	-	-	TGTGCCAGCACCTCACTACAGCCCCCTGAAGCTTTCTTT	CASTSLQPPEAFF
TRBV15	TRBJ2-7	-	-	TGTGCCACCAGCAGTGCCAGCGGCAGCTACGAGCAGTACTTC	CATSSASGSYEQYF
TRBV27	TRBJ1-3	-	-	TGTGCCAGCAGGAAACAGGCCCAGGAGCACTCTGGAAACACCATATATTTT	CASRKQAQEHSGNTIYF
TRBV7-9	TRBJ2-7	TRBD2	once	TGTGCCAGCAGCTCCCTAGCGGGAGTTCTGTACGAGCAGTACTTC	CASSSLAGVLYEQYF
TRBV11-2	TRBJ2-1	TRBD2	-	TGTGCCAGCAGCTCGACTAGCGGGAGCTCCTACAATGAGCAGTTCTTC	CASSSTSGSSYNEQFF
TRBV27	TRBJ1-4	-	-	TGTGCCAGCAGTTTAGGGGCCGATATGGGGGGAGAAAAACTGTTTTTT	CASSLGADMGGEKLFF
TRBV7-3	TRBJ2-4	TRBD2	-	TGTGCCAGCAGCGAGCTAGCGGTAAAAAACATTCAGTACTTC	CASSELAVKNIQYF
TRBV29-1	TRBJ2-5	-	-	TGCAGCGGTCTCCTAACAGAAGAGACCCAGTACTTC	CSGLLTEETQYF
TRBV30	TRBJ1-2	TRBD1	once	TGTGCCTGGAGCTCCGGGACAGGGGGCTATGGCTACACCTTC	CAWSSGTGGYGYTF
TRBV30	TRBJ1-1	-	-	TGTGCCTGGGAATTAGGGAACACTGAAGCTTTCTTT	CAWELGNTEAFF
TRBV5-1	TRBJ1-6	-	-	TGCGCCAGCAGCTTACGGACTTATTCACCCCTCCACTTT	CASSLRTYSPLHF
TRBV9	TRBJ2-7	-	-	TGTGCCAGCAGCGTAGAAATTGTGGGCAGGGTCTCCTACGAGCAGTACTTC	CASSVEIVGRVSYEQYF
TRBV6-5	TRBJ2-7	TRBD2	-	TGTGCCAGCAGTTATGCGGGAGGGGACTCCTACGAGCAGTACTTC	CASSYAGGDSYEQYF
TRBV6-5	TRBJ2-1	TRBD1	few	TGTGCCAGCAGTTACTCCCGGGGACAGACCAGCTCCTACAATGAGCAGTTCTTC	CASSYSRGQTSSYNEQFF
TRBV5-1	TRBJ2-1	TRBD1	once	TGCGCCAGCAGCTTGGGACAGGGGGCTCCCCATGAGCAGTTCTTC	CASSLGQGAPHEQFF
TRBV27	TRBJ2-7	TRBD2	-	TGTGCCAGCACGGGAGGTGGGACGGGAGAGCAGTACTTC	CASTGGGTGEQYF
TRBV12-3/TRBV12-4	TRBJ2-5	TRBD2	-	TGTGCCAGCAGTTTAGGACTAGCCTTAAAAGAGACCCAGTACTTC	CASSLGLALKETQYF
TRBV9	TRBJ2-2	TRBD2	-	TGTGCCAGCAGCGCGAGTCGACTAGCGGGACCCCCGAACACCGGGGAGCTGTTTTTT	CASSASRLAGPPNTGELFF
TRBV5-6	TRBJ1-2	-	-	TGTGCCAGCAGCGCCGGTGGCAATGGCTACACCTTC	CASSAGGNGYTF
TRBV27	TRBJ2-1	-	-	TGTGCCAGCAGCCAACCGGGACTCAAGATAGGGGTGGGTGAGCAGTTCTTC	CASSQPGLKIGVGEQFF
TRBV5-4	TRBJ1-4	-	few	TGTGCCAGCAGTTCCCTACAAGCAACTAATGAAAAACTGTTTTTT	CASSSLQATNEKLFF